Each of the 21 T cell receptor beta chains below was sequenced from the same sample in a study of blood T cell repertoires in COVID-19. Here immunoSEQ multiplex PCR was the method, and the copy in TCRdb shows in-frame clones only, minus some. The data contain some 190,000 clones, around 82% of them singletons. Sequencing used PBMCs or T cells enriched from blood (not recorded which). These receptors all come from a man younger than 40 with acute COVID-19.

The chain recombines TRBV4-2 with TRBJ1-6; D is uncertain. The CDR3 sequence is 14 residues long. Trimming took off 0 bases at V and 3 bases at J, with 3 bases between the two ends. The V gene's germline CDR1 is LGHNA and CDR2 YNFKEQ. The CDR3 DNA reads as TGTGCCAGCAGCCAAGACAACTATAATTCACCCCTCCACTTT. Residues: CASSQDNYNSPLHF.

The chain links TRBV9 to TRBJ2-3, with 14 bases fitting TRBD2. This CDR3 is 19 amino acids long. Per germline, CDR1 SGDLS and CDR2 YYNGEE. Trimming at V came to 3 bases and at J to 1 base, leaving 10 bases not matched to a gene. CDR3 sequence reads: CASSARLAGGGGGTDTQYF. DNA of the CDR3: TGTGCCAGCAGCGCCCGACTAGCGGGGGGGGGTGGCGGCACAGATACGCAGTATTTT.

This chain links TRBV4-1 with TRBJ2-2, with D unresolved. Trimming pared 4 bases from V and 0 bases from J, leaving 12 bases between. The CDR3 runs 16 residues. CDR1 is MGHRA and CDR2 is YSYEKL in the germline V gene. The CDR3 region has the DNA TGCGCCAGCAGCCTGAACCCCGGGTCGAACACCGGGGAGCTGTTTTTT. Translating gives CASSLNPGSNTGELFF.

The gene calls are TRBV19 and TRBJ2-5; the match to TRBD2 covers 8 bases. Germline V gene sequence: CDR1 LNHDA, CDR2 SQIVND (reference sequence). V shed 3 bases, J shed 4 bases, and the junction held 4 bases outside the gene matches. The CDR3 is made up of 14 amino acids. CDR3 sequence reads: CASSITGGRETQYF. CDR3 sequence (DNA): TGTGCCAGTAGTATTACGGGGGGGAGAGAGACCCAGTACTTC.

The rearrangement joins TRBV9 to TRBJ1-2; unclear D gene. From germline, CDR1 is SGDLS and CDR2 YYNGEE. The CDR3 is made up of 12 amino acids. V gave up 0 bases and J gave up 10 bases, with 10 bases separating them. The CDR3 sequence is CASSVVGQPYTF. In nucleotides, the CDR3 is TGTGCCAGCAGCGTAGTTGGGCAGCCCTACACCTTC.

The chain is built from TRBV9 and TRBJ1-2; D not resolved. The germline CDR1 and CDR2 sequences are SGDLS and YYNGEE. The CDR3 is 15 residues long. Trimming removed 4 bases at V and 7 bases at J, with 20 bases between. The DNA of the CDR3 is TGTGCCAGCAGCCCCGGATATACGACGGGGTCTGGCTACACCTTC. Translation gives CASSPGYTTGSGYTF.

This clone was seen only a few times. CDR3 region: CAIRKQGMNGYTF. CDR3 in DNA: TGTGCCATCAGAAAACAGGGGATGAACGGCTACACCTTC. This chain joins TRBV10-3 and TRBJ1-2; 7 nucleotides line up with TRBD1. Germline V gene data show CDR1 as ENHRY and CDR2 as SYGVKD. V was pared by 6 bases and J by 8 bases, with 9 bases of the junction left unmatched. The CDR3 has 13 amino acids.

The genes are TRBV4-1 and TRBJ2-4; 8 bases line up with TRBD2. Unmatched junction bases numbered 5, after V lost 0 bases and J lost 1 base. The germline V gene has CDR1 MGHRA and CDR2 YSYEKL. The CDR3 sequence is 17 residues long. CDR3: CASSQDPRGAAKNIQYF. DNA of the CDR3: TGCGCCAGCAGCCAAGACCCGCGGGGGGCGGCCAAAAACATTCAGTACTTC.

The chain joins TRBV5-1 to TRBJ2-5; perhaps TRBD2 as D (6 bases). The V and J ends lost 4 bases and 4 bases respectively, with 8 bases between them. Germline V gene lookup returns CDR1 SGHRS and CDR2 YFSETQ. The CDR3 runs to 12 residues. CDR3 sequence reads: CASSKAGETQYF. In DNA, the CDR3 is TGCGCCAGCAGCAAAGCGGGAGAGACCCAGTACTTC.

The CDR3 DNA reads as TGCGCCAGCAGAGTAATTATGACTAGCGGGTTGAGCTCCTACAATGAGCAGTTCTTC. It translates to CASRVIMTSGLSSYNEQFF. The chain joins TRBV5-1 to TRBJ2-1; the match to TRBD2 covers 10 bases. From germline, CDR1 is SGHRS and CDR2 YFSETQ. The CDR3 covers 19 residues. After removal of 5 bases from V and 0 bases from J, the junction contained 14 bases not matched to a gene.

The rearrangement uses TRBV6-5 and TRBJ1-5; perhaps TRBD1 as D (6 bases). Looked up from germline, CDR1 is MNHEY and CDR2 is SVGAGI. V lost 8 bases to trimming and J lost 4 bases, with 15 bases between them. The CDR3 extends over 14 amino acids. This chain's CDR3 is CASGGAPTNQPQHF. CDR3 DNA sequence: TGTGCCAGCGGGGGGGCCCCGACAAATCAGCCCCAGCATTTT.

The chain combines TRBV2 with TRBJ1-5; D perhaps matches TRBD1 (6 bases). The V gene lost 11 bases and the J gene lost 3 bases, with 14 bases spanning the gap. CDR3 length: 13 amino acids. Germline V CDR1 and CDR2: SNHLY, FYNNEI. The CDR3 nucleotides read TGTGCCGGAAGGGGGGGCCTCAATCAGCCCCAGCATTTT. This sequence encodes CAGRGGLNQPQHF.

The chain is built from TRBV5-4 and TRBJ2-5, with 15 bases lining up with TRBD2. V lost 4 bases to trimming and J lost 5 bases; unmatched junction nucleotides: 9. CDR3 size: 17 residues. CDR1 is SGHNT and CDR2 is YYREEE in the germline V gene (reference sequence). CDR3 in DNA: TGTGCCAGCAGCCGGGTGGGACTAGCGGGGGGACGGGAGACCCAGTACTTC. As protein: CASSRVGLAGGRETQYF.

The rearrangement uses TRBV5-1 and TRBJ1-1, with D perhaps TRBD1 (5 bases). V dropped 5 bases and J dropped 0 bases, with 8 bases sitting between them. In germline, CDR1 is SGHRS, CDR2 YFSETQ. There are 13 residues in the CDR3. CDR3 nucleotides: TGCGCCAGCAGTTCGACAGTGAACACTGAAGCTTTCTTT. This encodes CASSSTVNTEAFF.

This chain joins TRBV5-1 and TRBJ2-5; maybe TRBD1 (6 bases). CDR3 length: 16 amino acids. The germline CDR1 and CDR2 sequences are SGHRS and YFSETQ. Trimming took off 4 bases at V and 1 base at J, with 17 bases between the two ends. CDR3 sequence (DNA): TGCGCCAGCAGCCGTACAGGGTTGACCGCCCAAGAGACCCAGTACTTC. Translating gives CASSRTGLTAQETQYF.

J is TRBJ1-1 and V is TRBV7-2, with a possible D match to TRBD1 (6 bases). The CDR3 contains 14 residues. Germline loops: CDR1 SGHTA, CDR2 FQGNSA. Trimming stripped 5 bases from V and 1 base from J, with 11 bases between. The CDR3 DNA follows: TGTGCCAGCAGCCCGTGGGACACGAACACTGAAGCTTTCTTT. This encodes CASSPWDTNTEAFF.

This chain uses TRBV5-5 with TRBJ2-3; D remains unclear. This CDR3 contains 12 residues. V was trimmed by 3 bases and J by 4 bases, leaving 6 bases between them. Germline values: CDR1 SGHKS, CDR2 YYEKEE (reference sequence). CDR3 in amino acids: CASSYYSDTQYF. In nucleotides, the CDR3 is TGTGCCAGCAGCTACTACTCAGATACGCAGTATTTT.

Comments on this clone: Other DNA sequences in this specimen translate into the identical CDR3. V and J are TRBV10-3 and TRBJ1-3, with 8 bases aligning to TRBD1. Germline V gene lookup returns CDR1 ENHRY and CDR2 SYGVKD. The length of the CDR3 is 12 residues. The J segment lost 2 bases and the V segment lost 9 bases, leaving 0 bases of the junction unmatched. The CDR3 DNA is TGTGCCATACAGGGGGCTGGAAACACCATATATTTT. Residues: CAIQGAGNTIYF.

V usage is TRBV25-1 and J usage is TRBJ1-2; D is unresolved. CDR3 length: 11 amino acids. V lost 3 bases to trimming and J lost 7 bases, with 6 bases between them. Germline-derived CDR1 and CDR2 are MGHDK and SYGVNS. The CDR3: CASSDFRGYTF. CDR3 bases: TGTGCCAGCAGTGACTTTCGTGGCTACACCTTC.

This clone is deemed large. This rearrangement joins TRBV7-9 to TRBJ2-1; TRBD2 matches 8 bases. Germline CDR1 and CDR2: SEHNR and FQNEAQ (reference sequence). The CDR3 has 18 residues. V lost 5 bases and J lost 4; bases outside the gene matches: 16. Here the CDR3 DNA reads TGTGCCAGCAGCCCACGATCCGACCTTGCGGGGGGTTACAATGAGCAGTTCTTC. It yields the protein CASSPRSDLAGGYNEQFF. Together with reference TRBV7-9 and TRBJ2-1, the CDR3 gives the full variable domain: DTGVSQNPRHKITKRGQNVTFRCDPISEHNRLYWYRQTLGQGPEFLTYFQNEAQLEKSRLLSDRFSAERPKGSFSTLEIQRTEQGDSAMYLCASSPRSDLAGGYNEQFFGPGTRLTVL.

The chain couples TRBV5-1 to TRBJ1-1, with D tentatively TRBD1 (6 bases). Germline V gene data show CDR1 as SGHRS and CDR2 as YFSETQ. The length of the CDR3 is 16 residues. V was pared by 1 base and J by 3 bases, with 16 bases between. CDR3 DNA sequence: TGCGCCAGCAGCTTGTCGTTGGCGGGGGCCGACACTGAAGCTTTCTTT. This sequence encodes CASSLSLAGADTEAFF.